A single sample is the source of the 13 T cell receptor beta chains below, sequenced in a study of vaccination and CD4 T cells after COVID-19. Treatment described: 10-day PBMC culture with coronavirus spike peptide pools or control peptides (ViraFEST assay). Cultured CD4+ T-cell DNA underwent Oncomine TCR Beta short-read sequencing. TCRdb independently ran MiXCR on the PCR reads; one entry per CDR3 protein. The sample holds 15,000 to 25,000 distinct CDR3 sequences, about 56% seen once. Antigens of these TCRs are unknown. Sequencing input: CD4+ T cells from blood, cultured in vitro. The receptors stem from a human donor who had recovered from COVID-19.

This clonotype was detected once. The chain is built from TRBV20-1 and TRBJ2-5, with TRBD2 matching 10 bases. V lost 2 bases to trimming and J lost 1 base; unmatched junction nucleotides: 4. Germline V gene data show CDR1 as DFQATT and CDR2 as SNEGSKA (reference sequence). CDR3 length: 15 residues. The CDR3 DNA sequence: TGCAGTGCTAGAAGGCTAGCGGGGGTCCAAGAGACCCAGTACTTC. This encodes CSARRLAGVQETQYF.

This clonotype was observed a single time. This chain uses TRBV18 with TRBJ2-7; D gene uncertain. Trimming removed 6 bases from V and 7 bases from J, with 16 bases in between. The CDR3 is made up of 13 amino acids. In germline, CDR1 is KGHSH, CDR2 LQKENI. Written as DNA, the CDR3 is TGTGCCAGCTCCGGGCACACTTCTACAGAGCAGTACTTC. Its translation: CASSGHTSTEQYF.

As DNA, the CDR3 is TGCAGTGCTCCTCAGACCGGTAGGGCTGAAGCTTTCTTT. It yields the protein CSAPQTGRAEAFF. The rearrangement joins TRBV20-1 to TRBJ1-1, with unresolved D. Germline V lookup: CDR1 DFQATT, CDR2 SNEGSKA (reference sequence). CDR3 length: 13 amino acids. V lost 5 bases and J lost 6, with 16 bases in between.

This clonotype was counted only a few times. The chain links TRBV20-1 to TRBJ1-5; a weak D match, TRBD1 (6 bases). This CDR3 is 15 amino acids long. The V end was cut by 4 bases, the J end by 6 bases, with 19 bases between. Looked up from germline, CDR1 is DFQATT and CDR2 is SNEGSKA (reference sequence). CDR3 sequence reads: CSAIRQGIRFQPQHF. CDR3 bases: TGCAGTGCTATTCGCCAGGGGATACGGTTTCAGCCCCAGCATTTT.

This clonotype was detected only a few times. The germline gene is not matched at one end of the junction; a read error may be the cause. V usage is TRBV20-1 and J usage is TRBJ2-5; TRBD2 agrees at 7 bases. The germline V gene has CDR1 DFQATT and CDR2 SNEGSKA (reference sequence). This CDR3 has 16 amino acids. Here the CDR3 reads CSARERVREFQGTQYF. CDR3 DNA: TGCAGTGCTAGAGAGAGGGTGCGGGAGTTCCAAGGGACCCAGTACTTC.

The table lists this clonotype with a few counts. V usage is TRBV6-1 and J usage is TRBJ1-6; D possibly corresponds to TRBD1 (6 bases). This CDR3 is 15 amino acids long. Germline V gene lookup returns CDR1 MNHNS and CDR2 SASEGT. V gave up 6 bases and J gave up 3 bases, with 12 bases separating them. The CDR3 protein is CASSPGQSYNSPLHF. The CDR3 region has the DNA TGTGCCAGCAGCCCGGGACAAAGCTATAATTCACCCCTCCACTTT.

This chain joins TRBV12-3 or TRBV12-4 and TRBJ2-5; 8 positions match TRBD1. After removal of 6 bases from V and 5 bases from J, the junction contained 8 bases not matched to a gene. The CDR3 covers 14 residues. This CDR3 reads CASRPGQGRETQYF. The CDR3 DNA sequence: TGTGCCAGCAGGCCCGGACAGGGTCGGGAGACCCAGTACTTC.

The chain is built from TRBV27 and TRBJ1-2; 9 bases are a match to TRBD1. Looked up from germline, CDR1 is MNHEY and CDR2 is SMNVEV (reference sequence). After removal of 8 bases from V and 5 bases from J, the junction contained 6 bases not matched to a gene. The CDR3 totals 13 residues. CDR3 amino acids: CASCTGGIYGYTF. CDR3 nucleotides: TGTGCCAGCTGCACAGGGGGCATTTATGGCTACACCTTC.

The V gene is TRBV6-1, the J gene TRBJ2-3, with D uncertain. CDR1 MNHNS and CDR2 SASEGT come from the germline V gene. The CDR3 extends over 13 amino acids. V dropped 6 bases and J dropped 7 bases, with 14 bases sitting between them. The CDR3 loop reads CASRFMMENTQYF. The CDR3 DNA follows: TGTGCCAGCAGGTTTATGATGGAGAATACGCAGTATTTT.

The rearrangement links TRBV15 to TRBJ2-7, with TRBD2 identical over 16 bases. The CDR3 spans 17 residues. CDR1 LNHNV and CDR2 YYDKDF come from the germline V gene (reference sequence). V trimming: 6 bases; J trimming: 0 bases; junction bases outside the gene matches: 5. In DNA form, the CDR3 reads TGTGCCACCAGTCGGGGACTAGCGGGAGGGATCTCCTACGAGCAGTACTTC. It specifies CATSRGLAGGISYEQYF.

This clonotype was counted a few times. The chain combines TRBV6-7 with TRBJ1-2, with a tentative D call TRBD1 (6 bases). TRBV6-7 counts as an open reading frame of uncertain function. Trimming pared 2 bases from V and 8 bases from J, leaving 12 bases between. CDR3 size: 13 residues. Written as DNA, the CDR3 is TGTGCCAGCAGTTACGCGGGGGCCGGGGGCTACACCTTC. Amino acid sequence: CASSYAGAGGYTF.

This sequence joins TRBV6-5 and TRBJ2-7; 8 bases match TRBD1. Trimming at V came to 2 bases and at J to 1 base, leaving 4 bases not matched to a gene. Germline V gene lookup returns CDR1 MNHEY and CDR2 SVGAGI. This CDR3 region has 15 residues. The chain's CDR3 is CASSYGWTGSYEQYF. In nucleotides, the CDR3 is TGTGCCAGCAGTTACGGGTGGACAGGGTCCTACGAGCAGTACTTC.

The CDR3 DNA is TGTGCCAGCAGCTTAGCGGAGGGTAGCGGTACAGATACGCAGTATTTT. Its translation is CASSLAEGSGTDTQYF. V usage is TRBV7-6 and J usage is TRBJ2-3; tentative D call: TRBD2 (6 bases). The CDR3 contains 16 residues. The germline V and J ends were trimmed by 0 bases and 3 bases, with 13 bases remaining between them. CDR1 and CDR2 (germline): SGHVS, FNYEAQ.